These 2 T cell receptor beta chains were all obtained from the same sample, sequenced in a study of blood T cell repertoires in COVID-19. The data were produced by immunoSEQ multiplex PCR, yet TCRdb's version contains in-frame clones alone and is incomplete. Among 300,000 to 350,000 clones listed, approximately 89% were seen once. Sequencing was carried out using PBMCs or T cells enriched from blood (not recorded which). The receptor set was obtained from a woman in her 30s who had recovered from COVID-19.

The chain is built from TRBV15 and TRBJ2-5; D is perhaps TRBD1 (6 bases). V was cut by 1 base and J by 5 bases, with 11 bases left in between. This CDR3 comprises 14 residues. Germline V CDR1 and CDR2: LNHNV, YYDKDF (reference sequence). CDR3 DNA sequence: TGTGCCACCAGCAGAGGAACAGGACAGGAGACCCAGTACTTC. This gives the protein CATSRGTGQETQYF.

This chain uses TRBV14 with TRBJ2-2; 7 positions agree with TRBD1. The CDR3 extends over 14 amino acids. The V and J ends lost 3 bases and 6 bases, in that order; junction bases with no gene match: 4. Germline lookup yields CDR1 SGHDN and CDR2 FVKESK. Written as DNA, the CDR3 is TGTGCCAGCAGCCACGTGACAGGGTCCGGGGAGCTGTTTTTT. It translates to CASSHVTGSGELFF. Drawing the rest from reference TRBV14 and TRBJ2-2, the complete variable domain is EAGVTQFPSHSVIEKGQTVTLRCDPISGHDNLYWYRRVMGKEIKFLLHFVKESKQDESGMPNNRFLAERTGGTYSTLKVQPAELEDSGVYFCASSHVTGSGELFFGEGSRLTVL.